This T cell receptor beta chain was sequenced for a study of healthy donors' naive CD4 and CD8 T cells. Study-wide results and caveats: Homeostatic proliferation of naive T cells was not examined as a bias source.

TCR libraries were built from 450 to 650 ng of total RNA by linear amplification. TCRdb processed the reads anew with MiXCR; each CDR3 protein has one entry. This repertoire shows about 180,000 distinct CDR3 sequences, 65% to 75% found once; its top ten account for 2% to 2.5%. This CDR3 spans 11 amino acids. Germline lookup yields CDR1 SQVTM and CDR2 ANQGSEA. Trimming removed 3 bases from V and 10 bases from J, with 12 bases in between. Notes on this clonotype: The antigen is undetermined.

The V call is TRBV29-1, the J call TRBJ1-1, with a weak D call TRBD1 (5 bases). The clonotype comes from a pool of human donors in good health; the sample pools cells from several healthy donors. Sample: naive CD4+ and CD8+ T cells sorted from blood, pooled from several donors. This chain's CDR3 is CSVDRELGAFF. The CDR3 coding sequence is TGCAGCGTTGACAGGGAGCTTGGAGCTTTCTTT.